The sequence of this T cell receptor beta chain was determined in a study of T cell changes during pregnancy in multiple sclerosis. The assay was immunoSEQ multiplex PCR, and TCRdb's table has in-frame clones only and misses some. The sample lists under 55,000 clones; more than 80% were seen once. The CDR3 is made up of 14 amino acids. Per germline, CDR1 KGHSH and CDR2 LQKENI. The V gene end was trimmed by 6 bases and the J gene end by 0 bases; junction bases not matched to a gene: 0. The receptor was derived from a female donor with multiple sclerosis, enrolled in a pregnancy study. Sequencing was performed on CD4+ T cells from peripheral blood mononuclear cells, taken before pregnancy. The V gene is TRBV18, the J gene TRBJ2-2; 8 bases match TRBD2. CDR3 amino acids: CASSGLANTGELFF. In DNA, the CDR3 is TGTGCCAGCTCGGGACTAGCGAACACCGGGGAGCTGTTTTTT.